Following are 23 T cell receptor beta chains from one sample sequenced in a study of cytomegalovirus exposure and HLA in healthy donors. PCR involved 60 Vbeta and 13 Jbeta primers. The method was immunoSEQ multiplex PCR; TCRdb's version includes in-frame clones alone and lacks a portion of them. The table includes 120,000 to 150,000 clones, about 61% detected once. The sequencing input was PBMCs. These receptors were taken from a male donor in good health and CMV-seronegative.

The chain combines TRBV11-2 with TRBJ2-7; TRBD2 might be the D (7 bases). Germline V lookup: CDR1 SGHAT, CDR2 FQNNGV. V was trimmed by 1 base and J by 0 bases, leaving 10 bases between them. This CDR3 region has 15 residues. CDR3 DNA: TGTGCCAGCAGCTTAGCGGGGGGCGCCTCCTACGAGCAGTACTTC. Protein product: CASSLAGGASYEQYF.

The J gene is TRBJ1-1, the V gene TRBV4-1; 7 bases match TRBD1. CDR1 is MGHRA and CDR2 is YSYEKL in the germline V gene. The CDR3 runs to 14 residues. Germline trimming cut 3 bases from V and 0 bases from J; bases unmatched to any gene: 1. In DNA form, the CDR3 reads TGCGCCAGCAGCCAGGGACAGATGAACACTGAAGCTTTCTTT. Protein: CASSQGQMNTEAFF.

CDR3 amino acids: CASSATGTHEQYF. CDR3 DNA sequence: TGCGCCAGCAGCGCGACCGGGACACACGAGCAGTACTTC. The chain employs TRBV5-1 and TRBJ2-7, with D possibly TRBD1 on 6 matching bases. CDR1 and CDR2 (germline): SGHRS, YFSETQ. Trimming took off 4 bases at V and 5 bases at J, with 13 bases between the two ends. The CDR3 length is 13 residues.

The table lists this clone with a count of one. V is TRBV29-1 and J is TRBJ1-1; D gene uncertain. Trimming took 2 bases from V and 10 from J, leaving 8 bases between them. Per germline, CDR1 SQVTM and CDR2 ANQGSEA. CDR3 length: 10 residues. In DNA form, the CDR3 reads TGCAGCGTTGAATTCGGGGTAGCTTTCTTT. Amino acids: CSVEFGVAFF.

The CDR3 here is CASSLSSGYTDTQYF. For the CDR3, the DNA is TGTGCCAGCAGCTTGTCTAGCGGATACACAGATACGCAGTATTTT. This chain uses TRBV7-6 with TRBJ2-3; 7 bases fit TRBD2. Germline V gene lookup returns CDR1 SGHVS and CDR2 FNYEAQ. V dropped 3 bases and J dropped 2; count of bases not matched to a gene: 5. The CDR3 covers 15 residues. Complete variable domain (other parts from reference TRBV7-6 and TRBJ2-3): GAGVSQSPRYKVTKRGQDVALRCDPISGHVSLYWYRQALGQGPEFLTYFNYEAQQDKSGLPNDRFSAERPEGSISTLTIQRTEQRDSAMYRCASSLSSGYTDTQYFGPGTRLTVL.

The chain has TRBV5-6 and TRBJ2-2; D might be TRBD2 (6 bases). The ends were cut back, 0 bases at V and 0 bases at J, with 6 bases in the middle. The V gene's germline CDR1 is SGHDT and CDR2 YYEEEE. This CDR3 is 15 amino acids long. The DNA for the CDR3 is TGTGCCAGCAGCTTGGCGGGGGCGAACACCGGGGAGCTGTTTTTT. This translates into CASSLAGANTGELFF.

The chain joins TRBV19 to TRBJ1-6, with a tentative D call TRBD1 (5 bases). Trimming shortened V by 3 bases and J by 7 bases, and 10 bases separated the two germline ends. The CDR3 has 14 amino acids. Germline V lookup: CDR1 LNHDA, CDR2 SQIVND (reference sequence). The CDR3 region has the DNA TGTGCCAGTAGTATGTGGGGGGAGAATTCACCCCTCCACTTT. It specifies CASSMWGENSPLHF.

This clone was recorded a few times. The chain joins TRBV7-6 to TRBJ2-7; TRBD2 matches 9 bases. The V gene end was trimmed by 5 bases and the J gene end by 3 bases; junction bases not matched to a gene: 8. The CDR3 consists of 15 residues. Germline loops: CDR1 SGHVS, CDR2 FNYEAQ. DNA of the CDR3: TGTGCCAGCAGCCGGGTGGCAGCGGGGGGCTACGAGCAGTACTTC. Translating gives CASSRVAAGGYEQYF.

The J gene is TRBJ1-2, the V gene TRBV30, with TRBD1 matching over 12 bases. Germline-derived CDR1 and CDR2 are GTSNPN and SVGIG (reference sequence). J gave up 7 bases and V 3 bases, and 12 bases lay outside the gene matches. The CDR3 loop spans 16 amino acids. CDR3 DNA: TGTGCCTGGAGAGAGCCCGGGACAGGGGGCGCCGGTGGCTACACCTTC. It codes for CAWREPGTGGAGGYTF.

Notes on this clone: At one end, the junction sequence differs from germline, possibly due to a read error. This chain joins TRBV30 and TRBJ1-2, with TRBD1 matching over 7 bases. This CDR3 spans 12 amino acids. Per germline, CDR1 GTSNPN and CDR2 SVGIG (reference sequence). Here the CDR3 reads CAWGQANYGYPF. In DNA, the CDR3 is TGTGCCTGGGGACAGGCTAACTATGGCTACCCCTTC.

The V gene is TRBV27, the J gene TRBJ2-7; TRBD1 agrees at 7 bases. There are 17 residues in the CDR3. V dropped 4 bases and J dropped 6; count of bases not matched to a gene: 18. CDR1 is MNHEY, CDR2 SMNVEV, per germline (reference sequence). CDR3 amino acids: CASSSYGTALGSGEQYF. The DNA of the CDR3 is TGTGCCAGCAGTTCCTATGGGACAGCCCTCGGGTCGGGCGAGCAGTACTTC.

The chain joins TRBV5-4 to TRBJ2-1, with D tentatively TRBD1 (6 bases). Trimming stripped 0 bases from V and 9 bases from J, with 10 bases between. From germline, CDR1 is SGHNT and CDR2 YYREEE (reference sequence). This CDR3 comprises 13 residues. The CDR3 region is CASSLDRVIEQFF. The CDR3 coding sequence is TGTGCCAGCAGCTTGGACAGGGTCATTGAGCAGTTCTTC.

V and J are TRBV4-3 and TRBJ1-5; D may be TRBD1 (5 bases). From germline, CDR1 is LGHNA and CDR2 YSLEER. The CDR3 runs 12 residues. Trimming removed 0 bases from V and 9 bases from J, with 6 bases in between. The CDR3 region has the DNA TGCGCCAGCAGCCAAGAGGGGCTGCCCCAGCATTTT. The encoded protein is CASSQEGLPQHF.

This rearrangement joins TRBV9 to TRBJ2-1, with D uncertain. CDR3 length: 15 residues. Germline V gives CDR1 SGDLS, CDR2 YYNGEE. Trimming stripped 1 base from V and 2 bases from J, with 10 bases between. The CDR3 DNA sequence: TGTGCCAGCAGCGTATTCGGCACTACCTACAATGAGCAGTTCTTC. The encoded protein is CASSVFGTTYNEQFF.

This clone was detected once. Other DNA sequences in this sample translate to the same CDR3. The chain couples TRBV19 to TRBJ2-2; TRBD1 aligns across 8 bases. Germline V gene sequence: CDR1 LNHDA, CDR2 SQIVND (reference sequence). The CDR3 extends over 14 amino acids. Trimming at V came to 6 bases and at J to 2 bases, leaving 2 bases not matched to a gene. The CDR3 is CASRGTGNTGELFF. The CDR3 region has the DNA TGTGCCAGTAGGGGGACAGGTAACACCGGGGAGCTGTTTTTT.

This chain connects TRBV10-3 to TRBJ1-2; the D is unclear. Germline V CDR1 and CDR2: ENHRY, SYGVKD. Trimming removed 4 bases at V and 4 bases at J, with 13 bases between. This CDR3 is 14 amino acids long. The CDR3 reads CAISGQIGGYGYTF. The CDR3 region has the DNA TGTGCCATCAGTGGTCAGATAGGAGGCTATGGCTACACCTTC.

This clone appeared once. The gene calls are TRBV4-1 and TRBJ1-5; D perhaps matches TRBD1 (5 bases). Germline V gene data show CDR1 as MGHRA and CDR2 as YSYEKL. V was shortened by 0 bases and J by 5 bases, with 14 bases between the two germline ends. The CDR3 runs to 16 residues. This CDR3 reads CASSQEGGGADQPQHF. The CDR3 bases are TGCGCCAGCAGCCAAGAAGGCGGCGGGGCTGATCAGCCCCAGCATTTT.

The chain links TRBV28 to TRBJ1-2; D might be TRBD1 (5 bases). This CDR3 spans 13 amino acids. V lost 9 bases to trimming and J lost 3 bases, with 14 bases between them. Germline-derived CDR1 and CDR2 are MDHEN and SYDVKM. CDR3 DNA sequence: TGTGCCAGTGGAGGGACCACTGACTATGGCTACACCTTC. Translating it yields CASGGTTDYGYTF.

The V and J genes are TRBV6-5 and TRBJ2-7; D possibly corresponds to TRBD1 (6 bases). The CDR3 runs 14 residues. Trimming cost V 5 bases and J 1 base, with 12 bases left between them. The germline V gene encodes CDR1 MNHEY and CDR2 SVGAGI. The CDR3 region has the DNA TGTGCCAGCAGTCCGACAGGAATGTCCTACGAGCAGTACTTC. Its translation is CASSPTGMSYEQYF.

This rearrangement joins TRBV7-2 to TRBJ1-1; D call uncertain. Germline lookup yields CDR1 SGHTA and CDR2 FQGNSA. V was pared by 3 bases and J by 3 bases, with 14 bases between. The CDR3 runs to 15 residues. The CDR3 region is CASSLGSRSDTEAFF. Written as DNA, the CDR3 is TGTGCCAGCAGCTTGGGTTCTCGCAGCGACACTGAAGCTTTCTTT.

This clone was seen at least ten times. The gene calls are TRBV5-1 and TRBJ2-7; D may be TRBD2 (5 bases). The germline V gene has CDR1 SGHRS and CDR2 YFSETQ. The length of the CDR3 is 14 residues. V was cut by 8 bases and J by 3 bases, with 18 bases left in between. The CDR3 DNA is TGCGCCAGTAGGGTGAGGGCGAATAGCTACGAGCAGTACTTC. Translating gives CASRVRANSYEQYF.

This chain links TRBV6-1 with TRBJ2-5, with TRBD1 identical over 9 bases. The DNA end is a closer match to TRBJ2-7, so the J assignment may be wrong. Germline CDR1 is MNHNS and CDR2 is SASEGT. This CDR3 comprises 14 residues. The CDR3 sequence: CASSEGTGFHEQYF. The CDR3 DNA sequence: TGTGCCAGCAGTGAGGGGACAGGGTTCCACGAGCAGTACTTC.

V gene TRBV4-1 combines with J gene TRBJ2-3, with 11 bases that match TRBD2. The CDR3 loop spans 19 amino acids. Trimming at V came to 2 bases and at J to 0 bases, leaving 10 bases not matched to a gene. CDR1 is MGHRA, CDR2 YSYEKL, per germline. The CDR3 spells CASSQYSTSGGGSTDTQYF. The CDR3 DNA follows: TGCGCCAGCAGCCAATATAGCACTAGCGGGGGCGGGAGCACAGATACGCAGTATTTT.